Presented here are 13 T cell receptor beta chains from one specimen sequenced in a study of blood T cell repertoires in COVID-19 (dated by TCRdb to about 2020). The protocol used for the library was the immunoSEQ multiplex PCR assay. Imported from immuneACCESS, the table was reduced by TCRdb to in-frame sequences with V and J called. These copies leave out some clones; in studies compared against another copy, an unresolved V gene accounts for under half, and the cause of the remainder is not known. This sample is represented by around 150,000 clones; about 83% of them were singletons. 3.5% to 5.5% of the sample belongs to the ten largest clones. The sample consisted of peripheral blood. These receptors all stem from a middle-aged woman with acute or convalescent COVID-19.

J is TRBJ2-1 and V is TRBV4-1, with a weak D call TRBD2 (6 bases). The CDR3 is made up of 17 amino acids. V was trimmed by 6 bases and J by 4 bases, leaving 22 bases between them. Germline loops: CDR1 MGHRA, CDR2 YSYEKL. CDR3 amino acids: CASSRFADGRNYNEQFF. The CDR3 DNA reads as TGCGCCAGCAGTCGTTTTGCCGACGGGAGAAATTACAATGAGCAGTTCTTC.

The J gene is TRBJ2-3, the V gene TRBV5-1, with D perhaps TRBD1 (7 bases). The germline V gene has CDR1 SGHRS and CDR2 YFSETQ. The CDR3 covers 14 residues. Trimming removed 6 bases from V and 0 bases from J, with 11 bases in between. CDR3 residues: CASTPGGSTDTQYF. The CDR3, as DNA: TGCGCCAGCACCCCAGGGGGGAGCACAGATACGCAGTATTTT.

The V gene is TRBV19, the J gene TRBJ1-5; no clear D. V was pared by 2 bases and J by 0 bases, with 14 bases between. Germline CDR1 and CDR2: LNHDA and SQIVND (reference sequence). The CDR3 length is 17 residues. The DNA of the CDR3 is TGTGCCAGTAGTATAAGGATTATAGGCGGTAGCAATCAGCCCCAGCATTTT. It is translated as CASSIRIIGGSNQPQHF.

The chain carries TRBV13 and TRBJ1-6, with TRBD1 as a possible D gene (6 bases). The CDR3 totals 12 residues. V lost 4 bases to trimming and J lost 14 bases, with 12 bases between them. Germline CDR1 is PRHDT and CDR2 is FYEKMQ (reference sequence). The DNA of the CDR3 is TGTGCCAGCAGCTCGGACAGTTTCACCCTCCACTTT. It codes for CASSSDSFTLHF.

The chain employs TRBV7-9 and TRBJ1-1; the D gene is possibly TRBD1 (6 bases). V lost 2 bases to trimming and J lost 0 bases, with 10 bases between them. CDR1 and CDR2 from the germline V gene are SEHNR and FQNEAQ (reference sequence). This CDR3 comprises 15 residues. CDR3 bases: TGTGCCAGCAGCTTAATGGGGGCATTGAACACTGAAGCTTTCTTT. It is translated as CASSLMGALNTEAFF.

The rearrangement joins TRBV2 to TRBJ1-6; D perhaps matches TRBD1 (5 bases). The CDR3 covers 15 residues. V lost 4 bases, J lost 5 bases, and 12 bases lay in between. Looked up from germline, CDR1 is SNHLY and CDR2 is FYNNEI. CDR3 residues: CASSGGRHDNSPLHF. In DNA form, the CDR3 reads TGTGCCAGCAGTGGGGGCAGACATGATAATTCACCCCTCCACTTT.

The V gene is TRBV6-4, the J gene TRBJ1-2; the match to TRBD1 covers 7 bases. The germline V gene has CDR1 MRHNA and CDR2 SNTAGT. The CDR3 covers 13 residues. The junction had 6 bases not matched to a gene; V was cut back by 3 bases and J by 8 bases. The CDR3 DNA reads as TGTGCCAGCAGTGAACAGGGGACCTTCGGCTACACCTTC. This gives the protein CASSEQGTFGYTF.

In its sample, this clone was seen a few times. The genes are TRBV6-2 or TRBV6-3 and TRBJ2-6, with no clear D. Germline V gene lookup returns CDR1 MNHEY and CDR2 SVGEGT. CDR3 length equals 15 residues. With 2 bases removed from V and 3 bases from J, the gap between germline ends came to 8 bases. Written as DNA, the CDR3 is TGTGCCAGCAGTTACGCGGTCGGTGGGGCCAACGTCCTGACTTTC. Its protein is CASSYAVGGANVLTF.

The chain links TRBV5-6 to TRBJ2-5; TRBD1 agrees at 8 bases. Germline CDR1 reads SGHDT; CDR2 reads YYEEEE. Trimming took 5 bases from V and 5 from J; bases not matched to a gene: 5. The CDR3 length is 13 residues. This CDR3 reads CASSTTGGETQYF. CDR3 nucleotide sequence: TGTGCCAGCAGTACAACAGGGGGGGAGACCCAGTACTTC.

The chain carries TRBV3-1 (or the pseudogene TRBV3-2) and TRBJ2-1, with a weak D call TRBD1 (6 bases). This CDR3 is 15 amino acids long. Germline V CDR1 and CDR2: LGHDT, YNNKEL (reference sequence). Trimming removed 0 bases at V and 4 bases at J, with 10 bases between. The CDR3 sequence is CASSQDGGSYNEQFF. Written as DNA, the CDR3 is TGTGCCAGCAGCCAAGATGGGGGCAGTTACAATGAGCAGTTCTTC.

The gene calls are TRBV5-8 and TRBJ1-4; tentatively, D is TRBD1 (5 bases). Between the trimmed V and J ends, which lost 3 bases and 4 bases, there was a span of 13 bases. Germline CDR1 is SGHTS and CDR2 is YDEGEE. The CDR3 is 15 amino acids. The CDR3 bases are TGTGCCAGCAGCTGGGGCGATGGGGTTAATGAAAAACTGTTTTTT. Its translation: CASSWGDGVNEKLFF.

The chain has TRBV10-3 and TRBJ2-7, with TRBD1 as a possible D gene (6 bases). V lost 5 bases and J lost 0, with 14 bases in between. Germline CDR1 and CDR2: ENHRY and SYGVKD. The CDR3 contains 15 residues. The DNA of the CDR3 is TGTGCCATCAGTAAAAGGGACAAACCCTCCTACGAGCAGTACTTC. Translated, it gives CAISKRDKPSYEQYF.

The CDR3: CASSLDSNQPQHF. In DNA, the CDR3 is TGTGCCAGCAGCTTAGACTCAAATCAGCCCCAGCATTTT. J is TRBJ1-5 and V is TRBV7-9, with D unresolved. V lost 1 base and J 4 bases, leaving 5 bases between the germline ends. Germline V lookup: CDR1 SEHNR, CDR2 FQNEAQ (reference sequence). The CDR3 totals 13 residues.